Given below is one T cell receptor (beta chain) in context. This sample was taken from a study of metastatic and nonmetastatic thyroid tumors. Background on the study: Where malignant and benign thyroid patients were concerned, repertoires were compared across blood and tumor or nodule tissue.

J was trimmed by 10 bases and V by 5 bases; bases with no gene match: 11. This CDR3 is 14 amino acids long. CDR1 SGHTA and CDR2 FQGNSA come from the germline V gene. No patient received treatment before thyroid surgery. TCRdb re-called clones from the PCR reads using MiXCR. The profile shows around 50,000 clones, approximately 20% of them singletons. The chain couples TRBV7-2 to TRBJ2-7; 10 bases match TRBD1. The receptor's source is a male donor with papillary thyroid cancer or a benign thyroid nodule (not recorded which). Some clones in this sample may be carry-over from other donors' samples. Sequenced input: blood. CDR3 residues: CASSRWDRGAYQYF. DNA of the CDR3: TGTGCCAGCAGCCGCTGGGACAGGGGAGCCTATCAGTACTTC.